A selection of T cell receptor beta chains follows, all from one sample in a study of cytomegalovirus exposure and HLA in healthy donors. Generated by immunoSEQ multiplex PCR, the TCRdb table keeps only in-frame clones and is missing some. The sample lists about 170,000 clones, over 60% seen once, with roughly 1.6% in the top ten. Sequencing was carried out using PBMCs. These TCRs come from a girl aged 10 to 17 in good health and CMV-seronegative. Both conserved end residues are part of each CDR3. D genes are given only for firm matches. Size values are once, few and many counts, or a class for expanded clones, and some rows have none.

abundance: -
v_gene: TRBV5-4
j_gene: TRBJ1-3
d_gene: -
CDR3aa: CASSHPTESGNTIYF
CDR3nt: TGTGCCAGCAGCCATCCGACTGAGTCTGGAAACACCATATATTTT

abundance: -
v_gene: TRBV5-8
j_gene: TRBJ2-1
d_gene: -
CDR3aa: CASTGVSSYNEQFF
CDR3nt: TGTGCCAGCACGGGGGTAAGCTCCTACAATGAGCAGTTCTTC

abundance: -
v_gene: TRBV11-1
j_gene: TRBJ2-1
d_gene: -
CDR3aa: CASSLERGGEQFF
CDR3nt: TGTGCCAGCAGCTTAGAAAGGGGAGGTGAGCAGTTCTTC

abundance: -
v_gene: TRBV19
j_gene: TRBJ2-1
d_gene: TRBD1
CDR3aa: CASTKISGTGGYTEQFF
CDR3nt: TGTGCCAGTACAAAAATTAGCGGGACAGGGGGCTATACTGAGCAGTTCTTC

abundance: -
v_gene: TRBV27
j_gene: TRBJ1-6
d_gene: -
CDR3aa: CASSFEAYNSPLHF
CDR3nt: TGTGCCAGCAGTTTTGAGGCTTATAATTCACCCCTCCACTTT

abundance: -
v_gene: TRBV25-1
j_gene: TRBJ1-1
d_gene: -
CDR3aa: CASSPSWQGMNTEAFF
CDR3nt: TGTGCCAGCAGTCCCAGTTGGCAGGGGATGAACACTGAAGCTTTCTTT

abundance: -
v_gene: TRBV5-6
j_gene: TRBJ1-6
d_gene: -
CDR3aa: CASSLFRDRFNSPLHF
CDR3nt: TGTGCCAGCAGCTTGTTCCGAGACAGATTTAATTCACCCCTCCACTTT

abundance: once
v_gene: TRBV19
j_gene: TRBJ2-6
d_gene: TRBD1
CDR3aa: CASSGDRGRPSGANVLTF
CDR3nt: TGTGCCAGTAGTGGGGACAGGGGCCGCCCATCTGGGGCCAACGTCCTGACTTTC

abundance: -
v_gene: TRBV7-9
j_gene: TRBJ1-3
d_gene: -
CDR3aa: CASSFRDMGNTIYF
CDR3nt: TGTGCCAGCAGCTTCCGGGATATGGGGAACACCATATATTTT

abundance: -
v_gene: TRBV19
j_gene: TRBJ1-1
d_gene: TRBD1
CDR3aa: CASTRAGGTEAFF
CDR3nt: TGTGCCAGTACTCGGGCAGGGGGCACTGAAGCTTTCTTT

abundance: -
v_gene: TRBV12-5
j_gene: TRBJ2-3
d_gene: -
CDR3aa: CASGLRDTQYF
CDR3nt: TGTGCTAGTGGTTTGCGAGATACGCAGTATTTT

abundance: -
v_gene: TRBV6-1
j_gene: TRBJ2-7
d_gene: TRBD2
CDR3aa: CASLGAGGRYEQYF
CDR3nt: TGTGCCTCCTTGGGGGCGGGGGGTAGGTACGAGCAGTACTTC

abundance: -
v_gene: TRBV5-3
j_gene: TRBJ1-5
d_gene: -
CDR3aa: CARSLAGPGDQPQHF
CDR3nt: TGTGCCAGAAGCTTGGCCGGACCAGGGGATCAGCCCCAGCATTTT

abundance: -
v_gene: TRBV2
j_gene: TRBJ2-5
d_gene: -
CDR3aa: CASSELFEETQYF
CDR3nt: TGTGCCAGCAGTGAACTGTTTGAAGAGACCCAGTACTTC

abundance: few
v_gene: TRBV9
j_gene: TRBJ2-7
d_gene: TRBD1
CDR3aa: CASSVRGTGGGSEQYF
CDR3nt: TGTGCCAGCAGCGTGAGAGGGACAGGGGGCGGTTCCGAGCAGTACTTC

abundance: few
v_gene: TRBV11-3
j_gene: TRBJ1-2
d_gene: TRBD1
CDR3aa: CASSLAQDREGYGYTF
CDR3nt: TGTGCCAGCAGCTTAGCTCAGGACAGGGAGGGCTATGGCTACACCTTC

abundance: -
v_gene: TRBV4-2
j_gene: TRBJ2-7
d_gene: -
CDR3aa: CASSQEPRGEQYF
CDR3nt: TGTGCCAGCAGCCAAGAACCCCGGGGCGAGCAGTACTTC

abundance: few
v_gene: TRBV7-8
j_gene: TRBJ2-6
d_gene: TRBD1
CDR3aa: CASSPPGQGLRANVLTF
CDR3nt: TGTGCCAGCAGCCCCCCGGGACAGGGTCTTAGGGCCAACGTCCTGACTTTC